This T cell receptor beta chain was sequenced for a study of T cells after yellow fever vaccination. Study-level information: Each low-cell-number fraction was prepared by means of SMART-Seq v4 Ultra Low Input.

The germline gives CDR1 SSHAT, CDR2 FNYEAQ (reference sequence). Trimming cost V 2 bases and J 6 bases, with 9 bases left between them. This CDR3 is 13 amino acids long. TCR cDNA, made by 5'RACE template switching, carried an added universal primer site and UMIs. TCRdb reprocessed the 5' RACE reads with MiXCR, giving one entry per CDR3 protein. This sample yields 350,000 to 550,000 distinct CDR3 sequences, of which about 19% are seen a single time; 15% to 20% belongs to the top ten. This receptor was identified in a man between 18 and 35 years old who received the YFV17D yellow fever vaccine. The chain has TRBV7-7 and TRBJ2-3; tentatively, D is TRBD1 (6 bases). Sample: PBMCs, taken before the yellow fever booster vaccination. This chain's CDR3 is CASSLQGKDTQYF. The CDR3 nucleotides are TGTGCCAGCAGCTTACAGGGGAAGGATACGCAGTATTTT.